These 15 T cell receptor beta chains share one sample of origin, sequenced in a study of cytomegalovirus exposure and HLA in healthy donors. The PCR contained 60 Vbeta and 13 Jbeta primers. TCRdb's table, derived via immunoSEQ multiplex PCR, lists solely in-frame clones and lacks some. The table has around 150,000 clones, less than 80% seen once. Source material: PBMCs. These receptor sequences come from a man aged 35-49 years in good health and CMV-seronegative.

The chain recombines TRBV20-1 with TRBJ2-1; no definite D call. Germline lookup yields CDR1 DFQATT and CDR2 SNEGSKA (reference sequence). V was clipped by 8 bases and J by 8 bases, with 10 bases between them. The CDR3 is 10 residues long. The CDR3 DNA sequence: TGCAGTTTATCGGAGCATGAGCAGTTCTTC. Its protein is CSLSEHEQFF.

To note about this clone: One end of the junction does not line up with germline, which may come from a read error. The chain couples TRBV30 to TRBJ2-6; 9 bases line up with TRBD1. From germline, CDR1 is GTSNPN and CDR2 SVGIG (reference sequence). The CDR3 is made up of 15 amino acids. Here the CDR3 reads CARQGVPSGANGLTF. The CDR3 DNA is TGTGCTCGACAGGGGGTACCCTCTGGGGCCAACGGCCTGACTTTC.

The rearrangement uses TRBV5-1 and TRBJ2-2; D is uncertain. In germline, CDR1 is SGHRS, CDR2 YFSETQ. Trimming shortened V by 0 bases and J by 0 bases, and 6 bases separated the two germline ends. The CDR3 sequence is 15 residues long. CDR3 nucleotides: TGCGCCAGCAGCTTGGTGGCGGCGAACACCGGGGAGCTGTTTTTT. Residues: CASSLVAANTGELFF.

The chain carries TRBV23-1 and TRBJ1-5; 10 bases align to TRBD1. TRBV23-1 is reported as an ORF; its role is uncertain. This CDR3 comprises 14 residues. After removal of 3 bases from V and 7 bases from J, the junction contained 3 bases not matched to a gene. CDR3 region: CASSHDRGQQPQHF. In DNA form, the CDR3 reads TGCGCCAGCAGTCACGACAGGGGGCAACAGCCCCAGCATTTT.

The rearrangement joins TRBV29-1 to TRBJ1-3; D gene uncertain. The V end lost 6 bases, the J end lost 0 bases, and 9 bases lay between the germline ends. From germline, CDR1 is SQVTM and CDR2 ANQGSEA. This CDR3 has 13 residues. The chain's CDR3 is CSVGGSSGNTIYF. The CDR3 nucleotides are TGCAGCGTAGGCGGAAGCTCTGGAAACACCATATATTTT.

The gene calls are TRBV7-2 and TRBJ2-1; TRBD1 is a possible D gene (5 bases). CDR3 length: 13 residues. V lost 8 bases to trimming and J lost 0 bases, with 8 bases between them. Per the germline V gene, CDR1 is SGHTA and CDR2 is FQGNSA. Written as DNA, the CDR3 is TGTGCCAGCTGGGGCGGCTCCTACAATGAGCAGTTCTTC. Amino acid sequence: CASWGGSYNEQFF.

V gene TRBV19 combines with J gene TRBJ2-7, with 7 bases lining up with TRBD1. V trimming: 7 bases; J trimming: 0 bases; junction bases outside the gene matches: 3. Germline values: CDR1 LNHDA, CDR2 SQIVND (reference sequence). The CDR3 consists of 13 residues. The CDR3 sequence is CASKPGGSYEQYF. CDR3 in DNA: TGTGCCAGTAAGCCAGGGGGCTCCTACGAGCAGTACTTC.

To note about this clone: The identical CDR3 is also encoded by other nucleotide sequences in the sample. The V call is TRBV6-5, the J call TRBJ1-5; D gene uncertain. The V gene's germline CDR1 is MNHEY and CDR2 SVGAGI. Trimming removed 6 bases at V and 7 bases at J, with 16 bases between. The CDR3 has 14 residues. CDR3 sequence (DNA): TGTGCCAGCAGCCGGACGGGGAGGAAGCAGCCCCAGCATTTT. Amino acids: CASSRTGRKQPQHF.

The chain combines TRBV7-9 with TRBJ2-1; 7 positions match TRBD1. The CDR3 is 15 residues long. The V gene's germline CDR1 is SEHNR and CDR2 FQNEAQ (reference sequence). The ends lost 3 bases at V and 4 bases at J; junction bases unmatched: 6. CDR3 region: CASSFGDSLYNEQFF. The CDR3 DNA reads as TGTGCCAGCAGCTTCGGGGACAGTCTTTACAATGAGCAGTTCTTC.

This clone showed up just a few times. J is TRBJ1-4 and V is TRBV7-2; D not certain. In germline, CDR1 is SGHTA, CDR2 FQGNSA. Trimming stripped 3 bases from V and 6 bases from J, with 8 bases between. This CDR3 is built from 13 residues. CDR3 nucleotide sequence: TGTGCCAGCAGCTTTAGTACGGATGAAAAACTGTTTTTT. The encoded protein is CASSFSTDEKLFF. The variable domain in full, completed from reference TRBV7-2 and TRBJ1-4, reads GAGVSQSPSNKVTEKGKDVELRCDPISGHTALYWYRQSLGQGLEFLIYFQGNSAPDKSGLPSDRFSAERTGGSVSTLTIQRTQQEDSAVYLCASSFSTDEKLFFGSGTQLSVL.

The chain joins TRBV7-2 to TRBJ2-3; D gene unclear. V was clipped by 2 bases and J by 5 bases, with 5 bases between them. This CDR3 region has 12 residues. Germline V gives CDR1 SGHTA, CDR2 FQGNSA. CDR3 DNA sequence: TGTGCCAGCAGCTTACCCGGAGATACGCAGTATTTT. Its translation: CASSLPGDTQYF.

This clone has more than one count but fewer than ten. The rearrangement links TRBV27 to TRBJ1-4; D call uncertain. This CDR3 comprises 12 residues. The germline gives CDR1 MNHEY, CDR2 SMNVEV (reference sequence). V was trimmed by 8 bases and J by 1 base, leaving 5 bases between them. The CDR3 coding sequence is TGTGCCAGCGGCATAACTAATGAAAAACTGTTTTTT. It encodes CASGITNEKLFF. Filled out from reference TRBV27 and TRBJ1-4, the complete variable domain reads EAQVTQNPRYLITVTGKKLTVTCSQNMNHEYMSWYRQDPGLGLRQIYYSMNVEVTDKGDVPEGYKVSRKEKRNFPLILESPSPNQTSLYFCASGITNEKLFFGSGTQLSVL.

This rearrangement joins TRBV29-1 to TRBJ2-3, with 8 bases that match TRBD2. There are 15 residues in the CDR3. V dropped 7 bases and J dropped 6; count of bases not matched to a gene: 15. Germline V gene lookup returns CDR1 SQVTM and CDR2 ANQGSEA. CDR3 coding DNA: TGCAGCGCCGTCGGGGCGGGAGGCCTCTCGGATACGCAGTATTTT. Protein: CSAVGAGGLSDTQYF.

The chain links TRBV18 to TRBJ2-5; the match to TRBD2 covers 8 bases. Germline values: CDR1 KGHSH, CDR2 LQKENI. The CDR3 is 15 amino acids. V shed 2 bases and J 4 bases; nucleotides not matched to a gene: 6. Here the CDR3 DNA reads TGTGCCAGCTCACCAGGAATAGCGGGAAGAGAGACCCAGTACTTC. Translation: CASSPGIAGRETQYF.

V is TRBV7-9 and J is TRBJ2-6, with D unresolved. This CDR3 has 14 amino acids. Trimming stripped 5 bases from V and 3 bases from J, with 8 bases between. The germline V gene has CDR1 SEHNR and CDR2 FQNEAQ (reference sequence). As DNA, the CDR3 is TGTGCCAGCAGCCGAGTTATTGGGGCCAACGTCCTGACTTTC. This gives the protein CASSRVIGANVLTF.